The rows below give T cell receptor beta chains drawn from one sample of a study of type 1 and type 2 diabetes patients. MiXCR, applied by TCRdb to the multiplex PCR reads, yields one record per CDR3 protein. The sample has 250,000 or so distinct CDR3 sequences, approximately 45% seen once; the top ten hold about an eighth. The sequenced sample was peripheral blood mononuclear cells (PBMCs). The receptors originated from a man aged 18 to 29 with type 2 diabetes. CDR3s include the opening cysteine and the closing phenylalanine or tryptophan. The order of the fields is CDR3 DNA, CDR3 protein, J gene, D gene, V gene, clone size. D genes are given only for firm matches. The size field is filled for only some rows; it gives once, few, many or a size class.

cdr3_nt: TGTGCCATCAGTGAGAACTCCGGGACAGGGAATACTGAAACTTTCTTT; cdr3_aa: CAISENSGTGNTETFF; j_call: TRBJ1-1; d_call: TRBD1; v_call: TRBV10-3; clone_size: -
cdr3_nt: TGTGCCAGCAGTCCCCTGATTGAAGTCACTGAAGCTTTCTTT; cdr3_aa: CASSPLIEVTEAFF; j_call: TRBJ1-1; d_call: -; v_call: TRBV7-2; clone_size: -
cdr3_nt: TGCAGCGTAGCCCCATTCTCCACCCAAGAGACCCAGTACTTC; cdr3_aa: CSVAPFSTQETQYF; j_call: TRBJ2-5; d_call: -; v_call: TRBV29-1; clone_size: -
cdr3_nt: TGTGCCAGCAGCTTAGGACAGATGAACACTGAAGCTTTCTTT; cdr3_aa: CASSLGQMNTEAFF; j_call: TRBJ1-1; d_call: -; v_call: TRBV7-9; clone_size: -
cdr3_nt: TGTGCCAGTAGGTCTCTAGCTGGTATTCGCAATGAGCAGTTCTTC; cdr3_aa: CASRSLAGIRNEQFF; j_call: TRBJ2-1; d_call: -; v_call: TRBV19; clone_size: few
cdr3_nt: TGTGCCAGCACCAACCAGGGACAGATCACTGAAGCTTTCTTT; cdr3_aa: CASTNQGQITEAFF; j_call: TRBJ1-1; d_call: TRBD1; v_call: TRBV7-2; clone_size: -
cdr3_nt: TGCAGCGTTCGACTAGCGGGAGCAAACTCCTACAATGAGCAGTTCTTC; cdr3_aa: CSVRLAGANSYNEQFF; j_call: TRBJ2-1; d_call: TRBD2; v_call: TRBV29-1; clone_size: -
cdr3_nt: TGTGCCAGCAGCCCGACAGCAGGGGAGCAGTACTTC; cdr3_aa: CASSPTAGEQYF; j_call: TRBJ2-7; d_call: -; v_call: TRBV14; clone_size: many
cdr3_nt: TGTGCCATCACTGGCGGGAACTACAATGAGCAGTTCTTC; cdr3_aa: CAITGGNYNEQFF; j_call: TRBJ2-1; d_call: -; v_call: TRBV10-3; clone_size: -
cdr3_nt: TGTGCCAGCAGCCCGGACACGAACACTGAAGCTTTCTTT; cdr3_aa: CASSPDTNTEAFF; j_call: TRBJ1-1; d_call: -; v_call: TRBV7-3; clone_size: many
cdr3_nt: TGTGCCAGCAGCAGAGGGGGCTCCATCTACAATGAGCAGTTCTTC; cdr3_aa: CASSRGGSIYNEQFF; j_call: TRBJ2-1; d_call: TRBD1; v_call: TRBV7-6; clone_size: -
cdr3_nt: TGTGCCAGCAGCTTAACTCCGAAAGAGACCCAGTACTTC; cdr3_aa: CASSLTPKETQYF; j_call: TRBJ2-5; d_call: -; v_call: TRBV7-9; clone_size: few
cdr3_nt: TGTGCCAGCAGATACGGACATTTGAACACTGAAGCTTTCTTT; cdr3_aa: CASRYGHLNTEAFF; j_call: TRBJ1-1; d_call: -; v_call: TRBV2; clone_size: -
cdr3_nt: TGTGCCAGCAGCTTTGACGACAGGGGAACAGGCTACACCTTC; cdr3_aa: CASSFDDRGTGYTF; j_call: TRBJ1-2; d_call: TRBD1; v_call: TRBV7-6; clone_size: few
cdr3_nt: TGTGCCAGCAGCGCTCAAAGCTCCTATAATTCACCCCTCCACTTT; cdr3_aa: CASSAQSSYNSPLHF; j_call: TRBJ1-6; d_call: -; v_call: TRBV13; clone_size: few
cdr3_nt: TGTGCCAGCAGTGAAGGCGGGTTGGGCGTCACAGATACGCAGTATTTT; cdr3_aa: CASSEGGLGVTDTQYF; j_call: TRBJ2-3; d_call: -; v_call: TRBV2; clone_size: -
cdr3_nt: TGTGCCAGCAGTGGGGGCTTAATAACAGATACGCAGTATTTT; cdr3_aa: CASSGGLITDTQYF; j_call: TRBJ2-3; d_call: -; v_call: TRBV2; clone_size: -
cdr3_nt: TGTGCCAGCAGTTACGCGGGTCAGCGCGTCGAGCAGTACTTC; cdr3_aa: CASSYAGQRVEQYF; j_call: TRBJ2-7; d_call: -; v_call: TRBV6-1; clone_size: -
cdr3_nt: TGTGCCAGCAGCTTAGGGCAGGGGGGGGAGCAGTACTTC; cdr3_aa: CASSLGQGGEQYF; j_call: TRBJ2-7; d_call: -; v_call: TRBV7-3; clone_size: many
cdr3_nt: TGTGCCACCTGGAGGGGCCCACCGGATGGCTACACCTTC; cdr3_aa: CATWRGPPDGYTF; j_call: TRBJ1-2; d_call: -; v_call: TRBV24-1; clone_size: -
cdr3_nt: TGTGCCAGCAGTTCGCCTGTTGGACAGGGAGGCTATGGCTACACCTTC; cdr3_aa: CASSSPVGQGGYGYTF; j_call: TRBJ1-2; d_call: TRBD1; v_call: TRBV28; clone_size: once
cdr3_nt: TGTGCCAGCAGTTTAGGTCAGAGCGATTATGGCTACACCTTC; cdr3_aa: CASSLGQSDYGYTF; j_call: TRBJ1-2; d_call: -; v_call: TRBV27; clone_size: -
cdr3_nt: TGTGCCAGTAGTATCCAGGGGACCAATCAGCCCCAGCATTTT; cdr3_aa: CASSIQGTNQPQHF; j_call: TRBJ1-5; d_call: -; v_call: TRBV19; clone_size: -
cdr3_nt: TGTGCCAGCAGCCAAGATGGGAGCATCTACGAGCAGTACTTC; cdr3_aa: CASSQDGSIYEQYF; j_call: TRBJ2-7; d_call: -; v_call: TRBV4-2; clone_size: few
cdr3_nt: TGTGCCAGCAGTTATGTGTTGTCCGGGGGCACTGAAGCTTTCTTT; cdr3_aa: CASSYVLSGGTEAFF; j_call: TRBJ1-1; d_call: -; v_call: TRBV6-5; clone_size: -
cdr3_nt: TGTGCCAGCAATGGGCGCGGGAGAAGAGGGACCCGGTACTTC; cdr3_aa: CASNGRGRRGTRYF; j_call: TRBJ2-5; d_call: TRBD2; v_call: TRBV28; clone_size: -
cdr3_nt: TGTGCCTGGAGTGTGTGGGGGACAGATGAAAAACTGTTTTTT; cdr3_aa: CAWSVWGTDEKLFF; j_call: TRBJ1-4; d_call: TRBD1; v_call: TRBV30; clone_size: -
cdr3_nt: TGTGCCAGTATCACCCGGGGACAGGGTTTAACCTACGAGCAGTACTTC; cdr3_aa: CASITRGQGLTYEQYF; j_call: TRBJ2-7; d_call: TRBD1; v_call: TRBV19; clone_size: -
cdr3_nt: TGTGCCAGCATGAGGGCTGGCACTGAAGCTTTCTTT; cdr3_aa: CASMRAGTEAFF; j_call: TRBJ1-1; d_call: -; v_call: TRBV7-2; clone_size: -
cdr3_nt: TGTGCCACCGCGGGGTCTGCCCCCAATTCACCCCTCCACTTT; cdr3_aa: CATAGSAPNSPLHF; j_call: TRBJ1-6; d_call: -; v_call: TRBV24-1; clone_size: -
cdr3_nt: TGTGCCATCAGAGGTGACAGGGGCGATCAGCCCCAGCATTTT; cdr3_aa: CAIRGDRGDQPQHF; j_call: TRBJ1-5; d_call: TRBD1; v_call: TRBV10-3; clone_size: -
cdr3_nt: TGCGCCAGCAGCCCCGGATTTTGGGACGAGCAGTACTTC; cdr3_aa: CASSPGFWDEQYF; j_call: TRBJ2-7; d_call: -; v_call: TRBV4-3; clone_size: -
cdr3_nt: TGTGCCAGCAGCTTAGGGGGGGGGACAGGGTCACCCCTCCACTTT; cdr3_aa: CASSLGGGTGSPLHF; j_call: TRBJ1-6; d_call: TRBD1; v_call: TRBV7-6; clone_size: few